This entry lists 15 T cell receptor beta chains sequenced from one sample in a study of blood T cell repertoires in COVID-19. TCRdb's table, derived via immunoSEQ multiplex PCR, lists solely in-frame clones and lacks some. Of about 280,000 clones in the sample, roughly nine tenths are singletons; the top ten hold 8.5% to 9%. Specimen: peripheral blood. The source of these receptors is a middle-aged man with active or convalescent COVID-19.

The CDR3: CASSMTSGGETQYF. DNA of the CDR3: TGCGCCAGCAGCATGACTAGCGGGGGGGAGACCCAGTACTTC. The chain couples TRBV5-1 to TRBJ2-5; TRBD2 matches 13 bases. V lost 4 bases to trimming and J lost 5 bases; unmatched junction nucleotides: 2. Germline CDR1 and CDR2: SGHRS and YFSETQ. There are 14 residues in the CDR3.

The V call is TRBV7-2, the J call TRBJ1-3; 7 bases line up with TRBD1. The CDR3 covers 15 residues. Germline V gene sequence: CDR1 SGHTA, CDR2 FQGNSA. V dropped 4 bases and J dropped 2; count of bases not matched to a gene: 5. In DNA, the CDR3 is TGTGCCAGCAGCTCCCTTACAGGGGCTGGAAACACCATATATTTT. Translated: CASSSLTGAGNTIYF.

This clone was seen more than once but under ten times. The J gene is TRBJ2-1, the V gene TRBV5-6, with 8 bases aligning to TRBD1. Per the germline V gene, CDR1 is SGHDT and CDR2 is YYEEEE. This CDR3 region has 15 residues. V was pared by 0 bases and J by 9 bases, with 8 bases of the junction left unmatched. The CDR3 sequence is CASSLGQGLSAEQFF. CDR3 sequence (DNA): TGTGCCAGCAGCTTGGGACAGGGGTTGTCGGCTGAGCAGTTCTTC.

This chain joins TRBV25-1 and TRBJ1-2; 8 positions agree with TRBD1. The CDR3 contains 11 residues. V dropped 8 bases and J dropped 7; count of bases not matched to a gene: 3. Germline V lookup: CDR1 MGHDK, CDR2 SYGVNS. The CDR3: CASQGAGGYTF. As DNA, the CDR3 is TGTGCCAGCCAGGGGGCGGGTGGCTACACCTTC.

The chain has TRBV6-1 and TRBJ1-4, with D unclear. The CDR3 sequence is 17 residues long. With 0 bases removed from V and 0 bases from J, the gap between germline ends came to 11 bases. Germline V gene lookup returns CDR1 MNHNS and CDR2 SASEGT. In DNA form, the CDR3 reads TGTGCCAGCAGTGAAGCAGGAGGCAGGACAACTAATGAAAAACTGTTTTTT. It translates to CASSEAGGRTTNEKLFF.

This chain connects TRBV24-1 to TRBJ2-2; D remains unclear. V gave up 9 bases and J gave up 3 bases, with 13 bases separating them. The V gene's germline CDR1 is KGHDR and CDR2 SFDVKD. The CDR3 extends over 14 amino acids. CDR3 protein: CATRGRKDTGELFF. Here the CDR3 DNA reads TGTGCCACCCGAGGCCGGAAAGACACCGGGGAGCTGTTTTTT.

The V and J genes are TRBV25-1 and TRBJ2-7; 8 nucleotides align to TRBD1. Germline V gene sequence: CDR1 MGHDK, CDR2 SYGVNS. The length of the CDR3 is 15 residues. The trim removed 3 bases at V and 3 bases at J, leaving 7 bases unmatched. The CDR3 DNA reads TGTGCCAGCAGTGAGACAGGGGAGGAGATCTACGAGCAGTACTTC. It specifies CASSETGEEIYEQYF.

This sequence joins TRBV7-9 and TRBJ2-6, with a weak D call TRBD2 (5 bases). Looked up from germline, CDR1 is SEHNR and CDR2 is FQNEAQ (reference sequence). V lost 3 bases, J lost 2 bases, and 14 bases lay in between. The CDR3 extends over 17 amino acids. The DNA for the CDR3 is TGTGCCAGCAGCTTGGGAGCGGAGGTGGCTGGGGCCAACGTCCTGACTTTC. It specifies CASSLGAEVAGANVLTF.

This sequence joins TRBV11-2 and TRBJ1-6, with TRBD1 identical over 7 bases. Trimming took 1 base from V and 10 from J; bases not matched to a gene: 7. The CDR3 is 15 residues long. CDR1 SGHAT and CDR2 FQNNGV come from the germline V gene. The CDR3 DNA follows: TGTGCCAGCAGCTTAGGGACAGGAGGCCGATCACCCCTCCACTTT. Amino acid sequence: CASSLGTGGRSPLHF.

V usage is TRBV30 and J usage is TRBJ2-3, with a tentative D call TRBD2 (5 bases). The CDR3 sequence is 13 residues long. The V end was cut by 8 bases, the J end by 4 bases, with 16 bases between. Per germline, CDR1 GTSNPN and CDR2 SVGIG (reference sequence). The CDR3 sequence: CALNPGGADTQYF. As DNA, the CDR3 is TGTGCCCTCAATCCTGGAGGTGCAGATACGCAGTATTTT. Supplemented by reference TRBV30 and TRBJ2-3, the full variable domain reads SQTIHQWPATLVQPVGSPLSLECTVEGTSNPNLYWYRQAAGRGLQLLFYSVGIGQISSEVPQNLSASRPQDRQFILSSKKLLLSDSGFYLCALNPGGADTQYFGPGTRLTVL.

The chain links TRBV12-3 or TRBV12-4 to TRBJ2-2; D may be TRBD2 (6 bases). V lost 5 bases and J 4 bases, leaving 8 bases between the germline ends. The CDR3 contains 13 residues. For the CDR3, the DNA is TGTGCCAGCAGTGGACTATCCACCGGGGAGCTGTTTTTT. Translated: CASSGLSTGELFF.

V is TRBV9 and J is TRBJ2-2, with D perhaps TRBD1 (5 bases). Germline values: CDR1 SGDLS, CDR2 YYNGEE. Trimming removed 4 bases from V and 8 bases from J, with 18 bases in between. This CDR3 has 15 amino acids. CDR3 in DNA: TGTGCCAGCAGCCCCGTTTCCAGGGTCCCTGGGGAGCTGTTTTTT. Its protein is CASSPVSRVPGELFF.

CDR3 nucleotides: TGTGCCAGCAGTTCGACTAGCGGGAGGGCAGGTAGCGATGAGCAGTTCTTC. Protein: CASSSTSGRAGSDEQFF. The chain links TRBV11-2 to TRBJ2-1, with 14 bases identical to TRBD2. Trimming removed 6 bases from V and 8 bases from J; junction bases left unmatched: 12. The CDR3 runs to 17 residues. Germline V lookup: CDR1 SGHAT, CDR2 FQNNGV.

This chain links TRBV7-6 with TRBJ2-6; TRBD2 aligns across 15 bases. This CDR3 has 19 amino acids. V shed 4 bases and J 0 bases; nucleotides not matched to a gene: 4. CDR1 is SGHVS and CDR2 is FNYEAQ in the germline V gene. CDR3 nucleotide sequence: TGTGCCAGCAGCTACGGACTAGCGGGAGGGAGCTCTGGGGCCAACGTCCTGACTTTC. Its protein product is CASSYGLAGGSSGANVLTF.

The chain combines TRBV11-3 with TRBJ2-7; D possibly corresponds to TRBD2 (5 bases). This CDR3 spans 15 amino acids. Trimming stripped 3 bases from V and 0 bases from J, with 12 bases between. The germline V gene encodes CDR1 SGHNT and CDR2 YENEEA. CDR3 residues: CASSLFAGLSYEQYF. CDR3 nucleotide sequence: TGTGCCAGCAGCTTGTTCGCGGGCCTCTCCTACGAGCAGTACTTC.